The 23 T cell receptor beta chains presented below share a single source sample, sequenced in a study of shared clonotypes between healthy human individuals. CD45RO-negative, CCR7-selected cells formed the naive CD8 fraction, which excluded terminally differentiated effector memory CD45RA+ cells. TCRdb's copy holds only in-frame clones and misses some; the assay was immunoSEQ multiplex PCR. The sample records a few million clones, around 93% being singletons. Sequenced sample: naive CD8+ T cells from PBMCs. All receptors derive from a man aged 18 to 29 in good health. Some clones in this sample may be carry-over from other donors' samples.

The chain combines TRBV10-2 with TRBJ1-1; D gene uncertain. The CDR3 runs 14 residues. The V gene lost 1 base and the J gene lost 10 bases, with 16 bases spanning the gap. CDR1 and CDR2 from the germline V gene are WSHSY and SAAADI. The CDR3 sequence is CASSEWEGRYGAFF. CDR3 nucleotides: TGCGCCAGCAGTGAGTGGGAAGGGAGGTATGGAGCTTTCTTT.

This chain joins TRBV6-5 and TRBJ1-2; D perhaps matches TRBD1 (6 bases). Germline V gene data show CDR1 as MNHEY and CDR2 as SVGAGI. The CDR3 runs 15 residues. Trimming stripped 6 bases from V and 2 bases from J, with 16 bases between. The CDR3 loop reads CASRDTPGHNYGYTF. The CDR3 bases are TGTGCCAGCAGAGACACGCCGGGACACAACTATGGCTACACCTTC.

The gene calls are TRBV4-1 and TRBJ1-2; 10 bases line up with TRBD1. After removal of 8 bases from V and 3 bases from J, the junction contained 9 bases not matched to a gene. The germline CDR1 and CDR2 sequences are MGHRA and YSYEKL. The CDR3 spans 15 residues. In DNA form, the CDR3 reads TGCGCCAGCGGACCGACAGGGGGCAAATACTATGGCTACACCTTC. This gives the protein CASGPTGGKYYGYTF.

The chain has TRBV29-1 and TRBJ2-2; D is perhaps TRBD1 (5 bases). The CDR3 is 12 amino acids. Germline V gives CDR1 SQVTM, CDR2 ANQGSEA. Trimming removed 6 bases at V and 5 bases at J, with 10 bases between. The CDR3 bases are TGCAGCGTATTACAGGAAACCGGGGAGCTGTTTTTT. Protein product: CSVLQETGELFF.

The genes are TRBV21-1 and TRBJ2-3; the table's D call, TRBD2, was not checked against the DNA. TRBV21-1 is noted as a pseudogene. This CDR3 has 17 amino acids. The CDR3 DNA reads as TGTGCCAGCAGCAAAAGGGCGCCCAGCGGTAGCACAGATACGCAGTATTTT. This translates into CASSKRAPSGSTDTQYF.

The genes are TRBV10-3 and TRBJ1-2; D ambiguous. The germline V gene has CDR1 ENHRY and CDR2 SYGVKD. V gave up 3 bases and J gave up 2 bases, with 13 bases separating them. This CDR3 comprises 15 residues. CDR3 loop: CAISERSAVNYGYTF. The CDR3 DNA is TGTGCCATCAGTGAAAGGTCGGCTGTCAACTATGGCTACACCTTC.

The V call is TRBV9, the J call TRBJ2-2, with 10 bases matching TRBD1. Trimming at V came to 0 bases and at J to 3 bases, leaving 8 bases not matched to a gene. The CDR3 extends over 18 amino acids. The germline V gene encodes CDR1 SGDLS and CDR2 YYNGEE. CDR3 sequence: CASSVGARTGGDTGELFF. The DNA of the CDR3 is TGTGCCAGCAGCGTAGGCGCTCGGACAGGGGGTGACACCGGGGAGCTGTTTTTT.

This sequence joins TRBV7-9 and TRBJ2-4, with D possibly TRBD1 on 5 matching bases. The V end lost 5 bases, the J end lost 0 bases, and 11 bases lay between the germline ends. Germline CDR1 SEHNR, CDR2 FQNEAQ (reference sequence). The CDR3 contains 15 residues. CDR3 protein: CASSGAGLAKNIQYF. CDR3 DNA sequence: TGTGCCAGCAGCGGGGCAGGGTTAGCCAAAAACATTCAGTACTTC.

This rearrangement joins TRBV9 to TRBJ1-3; tentatively, D is TRBD1 (5 bases). Germline CDR1 reads SGDLS; CDR2 reads YYNGEE. The CDR3 has 14 amino acids. V lost 6 bases and J lost 7, with 17 bases in between. CDR3 residues: CASTGGGGRNTIYF. The CDR3 nucleotides read TGTGCCAGCACCGGGGGGGGTGGTCGGAACACCATATATTTT.

The chain links TRBV7-3 to TRBJ2-5; 11 bases map to TRBD2. V shed 0 bases, J shed 4 bases, and the junction held 4 bases outside the gene matches. Germline CDR1 is SGHTA and CDR2 is FQGTGA. The CDR3 length is 16 residues. CDR3 coding DNA: TGTGCCAGCAGCTTAACGGGACTAGCGGTGGGAGAGACCCAGTACTTC. Protein: CASSLTGLAVGETQYF. Supplemented by reference TRBV7-3 and TRBJ2-5, the full variable domain reads GAGVSQTPSNKVTEKGKYVELRCDPISGHTALYWYRQSLGQGPEFLIYFQGTGAADDSGLPNDRFFAVRPEGSVSTLKIQRTERGDSAVYLCASSLTGLAVGETQYFGPGTRLLVL.

The chain has TRBV30 and TRBJ2-7; D perhaps matches TRBD1 (7 bases). The CDR3 runs 15 residues. Per germline, CDR1 GTSNPN and CDR2 SVGIG (reference sequence). Trimming shortened V by 7 bases and J by 5 bases, and 24 bases separated the two germline ends. The DNA of the CDR3 is TGTGCCTCACTGCGGGGAGGAGAACAGGGGAACGAGCAGTACTTC. As protein: CASLRGGEQGNEQYF.

The chain couples TRBV30 to TRBJ1-2, with D uncertain. The CDR3 spans 13 residues. Trimming took off 3 bases at V and 4 bases at J, with 12 bases between the two ends. Germline V lookup: CDR1 GTSNPN, CDR2 SVGIG (reference sequence). CDR3 region: CAWSAGRPYGYTF. For the CDR3, the DNA is TGTGCCTGGAGCGCCGGGAGACCCTATGGCTACACCTTC.

The V call is TRBV6-5, the J call TRBJ1-1; TRBD1 matches at 7 bases. V shed 0 bases and J 6 bases; nucleotides not matched to a gene: 7. Per the germline V gene, CDR1 is MNHEY and CDR2 is SVGAGI. The CDR3 is made up of 15 amino acids. CDR3 in DNA: TGTGCCAGCAGTTACTCGGTCACAGGGGAAGCTGAAGCTTTCTTT. As protein: CASSYSVTGEAEAFF.

The chain recombines TRBV28 with TRBJ2-1; TRBD2 is a possible D gene (6 bases). Per the germline V gene, CDR1 is MDHEN and CDR2 is SYDVKM. V lost 2 bases, J lost 3 bases, and 14 bases lay in between. The CDR3 length is 16 residues. CDR3 in DNA: TGTGCCAGCAGTTTAACTGCACCTAGCGACTACAATGAGCAGTTCTTC. It translates to CASSLTAPSDYNEQFF.

The V gene is TRBV10-1, the J gene TRBJ1-1; maybe TRBD1 (6 bases). V lost 3 bases and J lost 1, with 12 bases in between. The CDR3 contains 15 residues. Looked up from germline, CDR1 is WNHNN and CDR2 is SYGVQD (reference sequence). The CDR3 loop is CASSDGRQENTEAFF. Here the CDR3 DNA reads TGCGCCAGCAGTGACGGGAGACAGGAGAACACTGAAGCTTTCTTT.

J is TRBJ1-1 and V is TRBV28; D remains unclear. The CDR3 length is 16 residues. Looked up from germline, CDR1 is MDHEN and CDR2 is SYDVKM. V was cut by 5 bases and J by 0 bases, with 16 bases left in between. CDR3: CASSTRPVLMNTEAFF. The CDR3, as DNA: TGTGCCAGCAGTACAAGACCTGTCCTGATGAACACTGAAGCTTTCTTT.

Regarding this clone: The sample contains more than one DNA sequence encoding this CDR3. This chain connects TRBV9 to TRBJ2-5; the D gene could be TRBD1 or TRBD2 (6 bases each). Trimming left V 3 bases short and J 1 base short, with 7 bases between. Germline-derived CDR1 and CDR2 are SGDLS and YYNGEE. The CDR3 spans 13 residues. The DNA for the CDR3 is TGTGCCAGCAGCGAGGGGGGCCAAGAGACCCAGTACTTC. Protein sequence: CASSEGGQETQYF.

The chain employs TRBV5-1 and TRBJ2-2, with 7 bases that match TRBD2. V lost 4 bases, J lost 7 bases, and 10 bases stayed unmatched. This CDR3 has 15 residues. Germline CDR1 SGHRS, CDR2 YFSETQ. The CDR3 spells CASSIVRERGGELFF. The CDR3 coding sequence is TGCGCCAGCAGCATCGTCAGGGAGCGGGGCGGGGAGCTGTTTTTT.

The genes are TRBV5-1 and TRBJ2-3; 16 bases agree with TRBD2. Germline CDR1 reads SGHRS; CDR2 reads YFSETQ. This CDR3 comprises 15 residues. J lost 8 bases, V lost 3 bases, and 3 bases had no gene match. CDR3 sequence (DNA): TGCGCCAGCAGCTCGGGACTAGCGGGAGGGCCTACGCAGTATTTT. Protein product: CASSSGLAGGPTQYF.

Here the CDR3 DNA reads TGTGCCAGCCCAGTTCATACGCAGTATTTT. This gives the protein CASPVHTQYF. The chain uses TRBV5-8 and TRBJ2-3, with D unclear. Trimming left V 7 bases short and J 7 bases short, with 7 bases between. This CDR3 region has 10 residues. CDR1 is SGHTS and CDR2 is YDEGEE in the germline V gene. Drawing the rest from reference TRBV5-8 and TRBJ2-3, the complete variable domain is EAGVTQSPTHLIKTRGQQATLRCSPISGHTSVYWYQQALGLGLQFLLWYDEGEERNRGNFPPRFSGRQFPNYSSELNVNALELEDSALYLCASPVHTQYFGPGTRLTVL.

To note about this clone: Different DNA sequences within this sample yield the same CDR3. The J gene is TRBJ2-7, the V gene TRBV7-9; no clear D. CDR1 is SEHNR and CDR2 is FQNEAQ in the germline V gene (reference sequence). The germline V and J ends were trimmed by 0 bases and 7 bases, with 7 bases remaining between them. CDR3 length: 12 residues. The CDR3 nucleotides read TGTGCCAGCAGCTTAGCCGGGCGAGAGCAGTACTTC. It codes for CASSLAGREQYF.

Points on this clone: The identical CDR3 is also encoded by other nucleotide sequences in the sample. The chain uses TRBV28 and TRBJ1-2, with D uncertain. This CDR3 spans 13 amino acids. The germline V gene encodes CDR1 MDHEN and CDR2 SYDVKM. The V end was cut by 2 bases, the J end by 2 bases, with 6 bases between. CDR3 region: CASSLTGNYGYTF. The CDR3 DNA follows: TGTGCCAGCAGTTTAACCGGAAACTATGGCTACACCTTC.

J is TRBJ2-5 and V is TRBV27; D gene unclear. The J call may be incorrect, as the DNA end agrees better with TRBJ2-7. The CDR3 totals 12 residues. The V gene's germline CDR1 is MNHEY and CDR2 SMNVEV (reference sequence). This chain's CDR3 is CASTSGTYEQYF. The CDR3 region has the DNA TGTGCCAGCACGAGTGGCACCTACGAGCAGTACTTC.